Below, 5 T cell receptor beta chains from the same sample are listed, as sequenced in a study of cytomegalovirus exposure and HLA in healthy donors. In the PCR, 60 Vbeta and 13 Jbeta primers were used. Measured with immunoSEQ multiplex PCR; TCRdb has only the in-frame clones, and not every one. The sample includes approximately 95,000 clones, about four fifths of them seen just once. Source material: PBMCs. These TCRs come from a middle-aged woman in good health and CMV-seropositive.

The chain joins TRBV5-1 to TRBJ2-1, with 10 bases identical to TRBD2. Trimming removed 0 bases from V and 8 bases from J; junction bases left unmatched: 11. The V gene's germline CDR1 is SGHRS and CDR2 YFSETQ. CDR3 length: 17 residues. CDR3 amino acids: CASSLGLAGGPAYEQFF. CDR3 DNA sequence: TGCGCCAGCAGCTTGGGGTTAGCGGGAGGTCCCGCGTATGAGCAGTTCTTC.

The rearrangement links TRBV6-5 to TRBJ2-5; 14 bases align to TRBD2. Germline CDR1 reads MNHEY; CDR2 reads SVGAGI. This CDR3 region has 15 residues. V gave up 7 bases and J gave up 4 bases; unmatched junction bases: 5. CDR3 region: CASNGLAGGSETQYF. CDR3 bases: TGTGCCAGCAACGGACTAGCGGGAGGCTCAGAGACCCAGTACTTC.

The chain has TRBV10-3 and TRBJ2-7; 9 nucleotides align to TRBD2. The germline V gene has CDR1 ENHRY and CDR2 SYGVKD. J lost 3 bases, V lost 3 bases, and 9 bases had no gene match. The CDR3 runs 16 residues. The CDR3 protein is CAISDNRSGSVYEQYF. The CDR3 bases are TGTGCCATCAGTGATAATCGTAGCGGGAGCGTCTACGAGCAGTACTTC.

The rearrangement joins TRBV29-1 to TRBJ2-7; weak D call: TRBD2 (5 bases). The ends were cut back, 6 bases at V and 0 bases at J, with 24 bases in the middle. CDR1 and CDR2 from the germline V gene are SQVTM and ANQGSEA. There are 17 residues in the CDR3. CDR3 sequence reads: CSVLLGVAHKSSYEQYF. CDR3 coding DNA: TGCAGCGTCCTACTTGGGGTAGCGCACAAAAGCTCCTACGAGCAGTACTTC.

This clone was counted between two and nine times. The same CDR3 is also encoded by other DNA sequences in this sample. The chain links TRBV9 to TRBJ2-2; 11 bases align to TRBD2. This CDR3 region has 16 residues. The ends lost 2 bases at V and 1 base at J; junction bases unmatched: 1. From germline, CDR1 is SGDLS and CDR2 YYNGEE. CDR3 residues: CASSVGTSGNTGELFF. The CDR3 nucleotides read TGTGCCAGCAGCGTCGGGACTAGCGGGAACACCGGGGAGCTGTTTTTT.